Listed below are T cell receptor beta chains from one sample, sequenced in a study of blood T cell repertoires in COVID-19. Only in-frame clones appear in the TCRdb table, and some are missing; sequencing was by immunoSEQ multiplex PCR. Here the sample spans 120,000 or so clones, roughly four fifths being singletons. Input material: peripheral blood. The receptors come from a human donor in a cohort sampled during active COVID-19. CDR3s include the opening cysteine and the closing phenylalanine or tryptophan. D genes are given only for firm matches. Only some rows state a clone size, as once, few, many or a class for expanded clones.

d_gene,j_gene,v_gene,abundance,CDR3nt,CDR3aa
-,TRBJ1-1,TRBV29-1,-,TGCAGCGTTGGGCAGGGGAGCTTTGGCACTGAAGCTTTCTTT,CSVGQGSFGTEAFF
-,TRBJ1-5,TRBV9,few,TGTGCCAGCAGCGTTAGTATGGGCCCTCAGCCCCAGCATTTT,CASSVSMGPQPQHF
-,TRBJ1-3,TRBV11-3,-,TGTGCCAGCAGCTTACACAGGAGCCCCTCTGGAAACACCATATATTTT,CASSLHRSPSGNTIYF
TRBD1,TRBJ1-1,TRBV6-5,-,TGTGCCAGCAGCCTCCCCGGGACAGGCGCTGAAGCTTTCTTT,CASSLPGTGAEAFF
-,TRBJ1-6,TRBV6-1,few,TGTGCCAGCAGTGAAGATCTACGGTATAATTCACCCCTCCACTTT,CASSEDLRYNSPLHF
TRBD1,TRBJ2-7,TRBV25-1,-,TGTGCCAGCAGTGGAAGACAGGGGACCGAGCAGTACTTC,CASSGRQGTEQYF
TRBD1,TRBJ2-5,TRBV23-1,-,TGCGCCAGCACCCCCATCTGGGAGGATCTGCGCGGGACAGGGGGCCAAGAGACCCAGTACTTC,CASTPIWEDLRGTGGQETQYF
-,TRBJ1-1,TRBV6-5,-,TGTGCCAGCAGAAGGACCGGGAAGGACACTGAAGCTTTCTTT,CASRRTGKDTEAFF
-,TRBJ2-1,TRBV10-3,-,TGTGCCTCCACAGTCGGTGATGAGCAGTTCTTC,CASTVGDEQFF
-,TRBJ2-3,TRBV5-5,-,TGTGCCAGCAGCTTGGAACCGGGCGGGACTAGCACAGATACGCAGTATTTT,CASSLEPGGTSTDTQYF
-,TRBJ2-1,TRBV7-9,-,TGTGCCAGCAGCTTAGGCGGGGCCCTCAGTCACACGGAGCAGTTCTTC,CASSLGGALSHTEQFF
-,TRBJ2-5,TRBV5-1,-,TGCGCCAGCAGCTTGGAACAGGGCTTTGCCCAGTACTTC,CASSLEQGFAQYF
-,TRBJ1-3,TRBV12-3/TRBV12-4,-,TGTGCCAGCAGGGGAGAGCTTTCGGGATATTTT,CASRGELSGYF
TRBD2,TRBJ2-5,TRBV5-5,-,TGTGCCAGCAGCGTCCTTATTAGCGGGGGCGCAAAAAGAGAGACCCAGTACTTC,CASSVLISGGAKRETQYF
TRBD1,TRBJ2-1,TRBV28,once,TGTGCCAGCAGTTCGGACAGGGGGGCCTACAATGAGCAGTTCTTC,CASSSDRGAYNEQFF
-,TRBJ1-2,TRBV7-2,-,TGTGCCAGCAGCGCGGACACTAACTATGGCTACACCTTC,CASSADTNYGYTF